Shown below are 20 T cell receptor beta chains from a single sample sequenced in a study of blood T cell repertoires in COVID-19. Method: immunoSEQ multiplex PCR; TCRdb's copy keeps in-frame clones and lacks some. This table has about 64,000 clones, 80% to 90% appearing once. Input material: peripheral blood. These receptors were collected from a man in his forties or fifties with acute or convalescent COVID-19.

V usage is TRBV19 and J usage is TRBJ1-5; 7 bases agree with TRBD1. From germline, CDR1 is LNHDA and CDR2 SQIVND (reference sequence). The V gene end was trimmed by 6 bases and the J gene end by 3 bases; junction bases not matched to a gene: 11. CDR3 length: 16 amino acids. The CDR3, as DNA: TGTGCCAGTAGACGGGACAGCCTTAGCTTCAATCAGCCCCAGCATTTT. Its protein product is CASRRDSLSFNQPQHF.

The chain joins TRBV18 to TRBJ1-4; D perhaps matches TRBD1 (6 bases). CDR3 length: 16 residues. The germline CDR1 and CDR2 sequences are KGHSH and LQKENI. V gave up 1 base and J gave up 2 bases, with 11 bases separating them. The CDR3 here is CASSPQAGGTNEKLFF. CDR3 DNA: TGTGCCAGCTCACCACAGGCGGGGGGCACTAATGAAAAACTGTTTTTT.

The chain recombines TRBV30 with TRBJ1-5; D remains ambiguous. The CDR3 is 12 residues long. CDR1 and CDR2 from the germline V gene are GTSNPN and SVGIG (reference sequence). Trimming removed 1 base at V and 9 bases at J, with 10 bases between. CDR3 loop: CAWSENPGPQHF. In nucleotides, the CDR3 is TGTGCCTGGAGTGAAAATCCGGGGCCCCAGCATTTT. Supplemented by reference TRBV30 and TRBJ1-5, the full variable domain reads SQTIHQWPATLVQPVGSPLSLECTVEGTSNPNLYWYRQAAGRGLQLLFYSVGIGQISSEVPQNLSASRPQDRQFILSSKKLLLSDSGFYLCAWSENPGPQHFGDGTRLSIL.

The J gene is TRBJ2-1, the V gene TRBV3-1 (or the pseudogene TRBV3-2); maybe TRBD2 (7 bases). CDR3 length: 14 residues. Germline CDR1 is LGHDT and CDR2 is YNNKEL (reference sequence). Between the trimmed V and J ends, which lost 4 bases and 8 bases, there was a span of 15 bases. The DNA for the CDR3 is TGTGCCAGCAGCCTCCGGGGGGCGGGTGATGAGCAGTTCTTC. Translating it yields CASSLRGAGDEQFF.

The chain employs TRBV6-2 or TRBV6-3 and TRBJ1-2; possible D gene TRBD1, 5 bases. V was trimmed by 4 bases and J by 3 bases, leaving 12 bases between them. The CDR3 sequence is 14 residues long. Germline CDR1 MNHEY, CDR2 SVGEGT. CDR3 bases: TGTGCCAGCAGTTGGCGGGACCCCTACTATGGCTACACCTTC. It translates to CASSWRDPYYGYTF.

This clone was counted once. The gene calls are TRBV30 and TRBJ2-7; 13 nucleotides line up with TRBD2. Per germline, CDR1 GTSNPN and CDR2 SVGIG (reference sequence). The CDR3 is 13 amino acids. J gave up 9 bases and V 3 bases, and 5 bases lay outside the gene matches. CDR3 loop: CAWSGLAGEVQYF. The CDR3 nucleotides are TGTGCCTGGAGCGGACTAGCGGGGGAGGTGCAGTACTTC.

The chain is built from TRBV7-8 and TRBJ2-1; D uncertain. The germline V and J ends were trimmed by 1 base and 8 bases, with 15 bases remaining between them. From germline, CDR1 is SGHVS and CDR2 FQNEAQ. CDR3 length equals 15 residues. The CDR3 DNA reads TGTGCCAGCAGCTTAGACAATGCGGCTAACTATGAGCAGTTCTTC. This gives the protein CASSLDNAANYEQFF.

In nucleotides, the CDR3 is TGTGCCAGCAGTCGGACAGGGACGGTCTATGGCTACACCTTC. Its translation is CASSRTGTVYGYTF. The chain combines TRBV9 with TRBJ1-2, with 8 bases aligning to TRBD1. Germline V gives CDR1 SGDLS, CDR2 YYNGEE. The CDR3 is 14 residues long. With V trimmed by 5 bases and J by 4 bases, 7 bases remained unmatched.

This clone turned up a few times. This chain links TRBV4-2 with TRBJ1-2; 12 bases are a match to TRBD1. The CDR3 sequence is 14 residues long. J lost 7 bases, V lost 5 bases, and 5 bases had no gene match. Germline V CDR1 and CDR2: LGHNA, YNFKEQ. The CDR3 nucleotides are TGTGCCAGCAGCTCGGGACAGGGGGCAGGTGGCTACACCTTC. It codes for CASSSGQGAGGYTF.

This sequence joins TRBV6-1 and TRBJ1-4; 7 positions match TRBD1. After removal of 4 bases from V and 1 base from J, the junction contained 6 bases not matched to a gene. Per germline, CDR1 MNHNS and CDR2 SASEGT. This CDR3 has 16 residues. The CDR3 DNA is TGTGCCAGCAGTGTTAACAGGGGTGGAACTAATGAAAAACTGTTTTTT. Protein product: CASSVNRGGTNEKLFF.

V and J are TRBV25-1 and TRBJ1-2, with 10 bases identical to TRBD1. The CDR3 is 16 residues long. The V and J ends lost 8 bases and 4 bases, in that order; junction bases with no gene match: 13. The germline V gene encodes CDR1 MGHDK and CDR2 SYGVNS. Here the CDR3 reads CASSEGTGTGAYGYTF. The CDR3, as DNA: TGTGCCAGCTCCGAAGGGACCGGGACAGGGGCCTATGGCTACACCTTC.

This clone was detected only once. The chain has TRBV5-1 and TRBJ1-2, with 7 bases identical to TRBD1. CDR1 is SGHRS, CDR2 YFSETQ, per germline. J gave up 4 bases and V 3 bases, and 3 bases lay outside the gene matches. The CDR3 totals 13 residues. CDR3 residues: CASSWGQLYGYTF. CDR3 nucleotides: TGCGCCAGCAGCTGGGGACAGCTCTATGGCTACACCTTC.

This chain uses TRBV5-1 with TRBJ2-3; D is possibly TRBD2 (6 bases). The CDR3 length is 15 residues. Per the germline V gene, CDR1 is SGHRS and CDR2 is YFSETQ. V lost 3 bases and J 5 bases, leaving 16 bases between the germline ends. The CDR3 DNA reads TGCGCCAGCAGCTGGGGACTCAGCGCAGGAGATACGCAGTATTTT. Its protein is CASSWGLSAGDTQYF.

This sequence joins TRBV7-2 and TRBJ2-7, with a possible D match to TRBD2 (6 bases). V was shortened by 3 bases and J by 4 bases, with 19 bases between the two germline ends. This CDR3 is 16 amino acids long. The germline gives CDR1 SGHTA, CDR2 FQGNSA. CDR3 sequence reads: CASSLGTVSAGYEQYF. In DNA form, the CDR3 reads TGTGCCAGCAGCTTGGGGACGGTTTCCGCGGGATACGAGCAGTACTTC.

This sequence joins TRBV6-1 and TRBJ2-5; 9 bases fit TRBD2. The germline V gene encodes CDR1 MNHNS and CDR2 SASEGT. Trimming took 1 base from V and 1 from J; bases not matched to a gene: 4. There are 16 residues in the CDR3. The CDR3 loop is CASSEGRAGGQETQYF. The CDR3, as DNA: TGTGCCAGCAGTGAAGGAAGAGCGGGGGGCCAAGAGACCCAGTACTTC.

This rearrangement joins TRBV5-1 to TRBJ2-2; D is perhaps TRBD2 (6 bases). Trimming took 0 bases from V and 1 from J, leaving 10 bases between them. Looked up from germline, CDR1 is SGHRS and CDR2 is YFSETQ. The CDR3 length is 16 residues. The CDR3 DNA reads TGCGCCAGCAGCTTGGTAGGGCGGGGGAACACCGGGGAGCTGTTTTTT. It specifies CASSLVGRGNTGELFF.

The sample holds a few counts of this clone. This chain links TRBV21-1 with TRBJ1-5. TRBV21-1 is a pseudogene. This CDR3 spans 12 amino acids. Here the CDR3 reads CAPGGVDQPQHF. The CDR3 bases are TGTGCTCCAGGAGGGGTGGATCAGCCCCAGCATTTT.

The CDR3 nucleotides are TGTGCCAGCAGCCGAGGGCTAGCGGGGAACATGATAACCTACGAGCAGTACTTC. Translation gives CASSRGLAGNMITYEQYF. The chain is built from TRBV13 and TRBJ2-7; TRBD2 matches 9 bases. This CDR3 spans 18 amino acids. Losses at the gene ends were 5 bases for V and 2 bases for J; bases not matched to a gene: 16. The germline V gene has CDR1 PRHDT and CDR2 FYEKMQ (reference sequence).

The chain carries TRBV24-1 and TRBJ2-2; D is unresolved. This CDR3 spans 14 amino acids. Germline CDR1 is KGHDR and CDR2 is SFDVKD. Trimming shortened V by 4 bases and J by 7 bases, and 12 bases separated the two germline ends. The CDR3 is CATSDVETVGELFF. The CDR3 coding sequence is TGTGCCACCAGTGACGTTGAAACGGTCGGGGAGCTGTTTTTT.

The chain joins TRBV18 to TRBJ2-2; the D is unclear. The germline V gene encodes CDR1 KGHSH and CDR2 LQKENI. V lost 3 bases, J lost 1 base, and 6 bases lay in between. The CDR3 loop spans 14 amino acids. CDR3 residues: CASSPLENTGELFF. CDR3 nucleotide sequence: TGTGCCAGCTCACCTTTAGAGAACACCGGGGAGCTGTTTTTT.